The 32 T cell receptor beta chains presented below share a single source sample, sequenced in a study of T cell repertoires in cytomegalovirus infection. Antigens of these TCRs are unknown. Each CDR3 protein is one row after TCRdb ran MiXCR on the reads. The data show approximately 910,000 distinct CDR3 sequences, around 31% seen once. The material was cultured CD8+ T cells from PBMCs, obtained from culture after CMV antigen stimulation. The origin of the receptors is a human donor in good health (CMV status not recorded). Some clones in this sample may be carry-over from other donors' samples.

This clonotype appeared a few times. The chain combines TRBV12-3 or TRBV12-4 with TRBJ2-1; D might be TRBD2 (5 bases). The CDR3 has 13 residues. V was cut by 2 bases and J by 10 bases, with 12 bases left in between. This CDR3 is CASSLISGVEQFF. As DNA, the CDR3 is TGTGCCAGCAGTTTAATTTCCGGGGTCGAGCAGTTCTTC.

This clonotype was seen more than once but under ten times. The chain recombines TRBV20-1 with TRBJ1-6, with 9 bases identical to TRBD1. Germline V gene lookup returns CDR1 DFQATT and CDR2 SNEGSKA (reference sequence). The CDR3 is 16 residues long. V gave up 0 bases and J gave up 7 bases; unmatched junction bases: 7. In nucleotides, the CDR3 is TGCAGTGCTAGAGATCTCGGGACAGGGATGAATTCACCCCTCCACTTT. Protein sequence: CSARDLGTGMNSPLHF.

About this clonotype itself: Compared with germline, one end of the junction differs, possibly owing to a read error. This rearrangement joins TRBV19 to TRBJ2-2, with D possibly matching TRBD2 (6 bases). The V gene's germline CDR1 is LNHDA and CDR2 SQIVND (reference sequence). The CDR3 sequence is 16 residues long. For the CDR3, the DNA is TGTGCCAGTAGTCCGGCGGGGATTGTTAACACCGGGGAGCCGTTTTTT. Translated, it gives CASSPAGIVNTGEPFF.

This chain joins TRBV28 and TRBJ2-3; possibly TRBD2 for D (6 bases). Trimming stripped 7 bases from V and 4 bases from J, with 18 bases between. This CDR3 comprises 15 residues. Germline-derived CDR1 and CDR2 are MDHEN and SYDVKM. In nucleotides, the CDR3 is TGTGCCAGCACCCAGCGGGCCCACCGGGCAGATACGCAGTATTTT. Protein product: CASTQRAHRADTQYF.

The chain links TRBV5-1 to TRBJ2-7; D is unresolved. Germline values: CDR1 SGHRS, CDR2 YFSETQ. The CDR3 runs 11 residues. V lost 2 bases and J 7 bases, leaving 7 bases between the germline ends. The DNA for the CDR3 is TGCGCCAGCAGCTTTGGGGAAGAGCAGTACTTC. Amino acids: CASSFGEEQYF.

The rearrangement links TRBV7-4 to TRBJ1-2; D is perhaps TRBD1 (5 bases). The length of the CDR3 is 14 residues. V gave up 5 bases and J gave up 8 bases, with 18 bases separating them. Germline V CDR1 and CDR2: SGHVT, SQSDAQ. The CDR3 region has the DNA TGTGCCAGCAGCCCAGTAACAGGCGGGGGAGGCTACACCTTC. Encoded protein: CASSPVTGGGGYTF.

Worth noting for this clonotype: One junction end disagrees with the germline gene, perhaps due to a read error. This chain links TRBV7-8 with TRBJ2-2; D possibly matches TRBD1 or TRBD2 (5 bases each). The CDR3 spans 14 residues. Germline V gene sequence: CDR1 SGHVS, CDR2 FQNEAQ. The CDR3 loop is CASSLAGRVRELFF. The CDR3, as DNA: TGTGCCAGCAGCCTAGCCGGCAGGGTGAGGGAGCTGTTTTTT.

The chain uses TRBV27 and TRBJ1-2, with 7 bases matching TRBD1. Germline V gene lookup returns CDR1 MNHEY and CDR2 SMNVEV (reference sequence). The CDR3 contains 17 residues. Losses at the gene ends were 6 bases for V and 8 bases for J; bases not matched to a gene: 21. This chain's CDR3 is CASRSSLGGGQPSGYTF. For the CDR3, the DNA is TGTGCCAGCAGATCATCCCTAGGGGGGGGACAGCCGTCCGGCTACACCTTC.

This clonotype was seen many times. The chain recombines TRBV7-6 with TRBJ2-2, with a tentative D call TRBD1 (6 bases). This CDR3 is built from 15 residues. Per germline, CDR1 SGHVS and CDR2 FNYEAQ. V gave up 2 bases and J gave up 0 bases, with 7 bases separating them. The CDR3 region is CASSLTGSNTGELFF. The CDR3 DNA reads TGTGCCAGCAGCTTAACAGGGTCGAACACCGGGGAGCTGTTTTTT.

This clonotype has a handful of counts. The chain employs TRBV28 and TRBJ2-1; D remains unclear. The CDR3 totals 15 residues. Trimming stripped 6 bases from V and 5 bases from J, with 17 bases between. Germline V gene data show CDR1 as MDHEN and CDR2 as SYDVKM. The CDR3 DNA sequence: TGTGCCAGCAGCAAGGACCATCCTCTCAACAATGAGCAGTTCTTC. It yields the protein CASSKDHPLNNEQFF.

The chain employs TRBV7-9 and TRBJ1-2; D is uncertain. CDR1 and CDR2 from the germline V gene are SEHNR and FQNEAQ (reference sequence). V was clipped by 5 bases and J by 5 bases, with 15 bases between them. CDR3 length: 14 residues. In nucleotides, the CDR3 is TGTGCCAGCAGCCCAACGGGCCGGCTTTATGGCTACACCTTC. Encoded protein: CASSPTGRLYGYTF. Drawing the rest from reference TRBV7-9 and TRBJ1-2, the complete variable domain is DTGVSQNPRHKITKRGQNVTFRCDPISEHNRLYWYRQTLGQGPEFLTYFQNEAQLEKSRLLSDRFSAERPKGSFSTLEIQRTEQGDSAMYLCASSPTGRLYGYTFGSGTRLTVV.

The CDR3, as DNA: TGTGCCAGCAGTTTATCCGCAGGGACCTATGGCTACACCTTC. Translation: CASSLSAGTYGYTF. V gene TRBV27 combines with J gene TRBJ1-2; tentative D call: TRBD1 (5 bases). V was cut by 0 bases and J by 4 bases, with 9 bases left in between. In germline, CDR1 is MNHEY, CDR2 SMNVEV (reference sequence). The CDR3 runs 14 residues.

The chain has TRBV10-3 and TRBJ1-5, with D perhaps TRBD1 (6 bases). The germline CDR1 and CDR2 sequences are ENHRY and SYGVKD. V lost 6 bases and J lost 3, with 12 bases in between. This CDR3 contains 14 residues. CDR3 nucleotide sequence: TGTGCCATCAGGGGGGGCGCCGACAATCAGCCCCAGCATTTT. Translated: CAIRGGADNQPQHF.

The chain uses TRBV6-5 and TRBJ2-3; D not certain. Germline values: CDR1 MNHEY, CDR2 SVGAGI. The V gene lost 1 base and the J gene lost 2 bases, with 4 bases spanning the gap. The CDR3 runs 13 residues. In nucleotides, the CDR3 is TGTGCCAGCAGTTACTGGGACACAGATACGCAGTATTTT. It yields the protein CASSYWDTDTQYF.

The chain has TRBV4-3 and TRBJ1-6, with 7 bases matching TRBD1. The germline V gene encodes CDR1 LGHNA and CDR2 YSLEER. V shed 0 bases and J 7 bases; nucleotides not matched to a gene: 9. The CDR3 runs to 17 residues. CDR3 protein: CASSQEGSDRWNSPLHF. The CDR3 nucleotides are TGCGCCAGCAGCCAAGAGGGGTCGGACAGGTGGAATTCACCCCTCCACTTT.

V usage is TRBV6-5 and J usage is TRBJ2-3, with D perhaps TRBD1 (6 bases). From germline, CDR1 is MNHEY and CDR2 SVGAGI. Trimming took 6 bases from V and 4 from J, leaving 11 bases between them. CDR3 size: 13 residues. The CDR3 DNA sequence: TGTGCCAGCAGCCGGACAGCGGCAGATACGCAGTATTTT. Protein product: CASSRTAADTQYF.

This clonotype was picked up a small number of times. CDR3 nucleotide sequence: TGTGCCAGCAGTCCCCGAGGACAGGGACGACAGCCCCAGCATTTT. Translated: CASSPRGQGRQPQHF. The chain combines TRBV28 with TRBJ1-5, with 8 bases identical to TRBD1. Germline V gene data show CDR1 as MDHEN and CDR2 as SYDVKM. The CDR3 runs 15 residues. V shed 5 bases and J 7 bases; nucleotides not matched to a gene: 10.

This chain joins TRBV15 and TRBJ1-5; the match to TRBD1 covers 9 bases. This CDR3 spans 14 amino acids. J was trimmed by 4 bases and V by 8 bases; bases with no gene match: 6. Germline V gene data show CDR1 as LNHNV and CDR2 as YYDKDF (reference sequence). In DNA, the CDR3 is TGTGCCACCCAACCCGACAGGGGGAATCAGCCCCAGCATTTT. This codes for CATQPDRGNQPQHF.

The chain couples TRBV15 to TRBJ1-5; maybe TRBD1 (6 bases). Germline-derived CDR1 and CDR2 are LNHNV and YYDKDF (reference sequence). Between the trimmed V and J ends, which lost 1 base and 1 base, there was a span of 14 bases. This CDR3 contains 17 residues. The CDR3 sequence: CATSRGVSDRSNQPQHF. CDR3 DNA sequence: TGTGCCACCAGCAGAGGGGTATCGGACAGAAGCAATCAGCCCCAGCATTTT.

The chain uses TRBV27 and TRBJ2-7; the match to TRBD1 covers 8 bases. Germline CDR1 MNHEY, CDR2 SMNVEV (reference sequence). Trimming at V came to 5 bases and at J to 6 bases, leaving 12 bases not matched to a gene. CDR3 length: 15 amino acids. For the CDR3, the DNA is TGTGCCAGCAGTACCGACAGGGGCCTCCCCACCGAGCAGTACTTC. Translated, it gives CASSTDRGLPTEQYF.

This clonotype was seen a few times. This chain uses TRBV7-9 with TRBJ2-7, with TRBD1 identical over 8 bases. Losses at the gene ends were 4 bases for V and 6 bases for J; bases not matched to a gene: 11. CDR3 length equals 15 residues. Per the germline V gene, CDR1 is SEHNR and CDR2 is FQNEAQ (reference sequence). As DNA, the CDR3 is TGTGCCAGCAGCTCCCCGGGCCCAGGGGGCTCCGAGCAGTACTTC. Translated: CASSSPGPGGSEQYF. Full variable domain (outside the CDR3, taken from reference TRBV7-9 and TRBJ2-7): DTGVSQNPRHKITKRGQNVTFRCDPISEHNRLYWYRQTLGQGPEFLTYFQNEAQLEKSRLLSDRFSAERPKGSFSTLEIQRTEQGDSAMYLCASSSPGPGGSEQYFGPGTRLTVT.

CDR3 nucleotide sequence: TGTGCCAGCAGCATTACCCCCTTGGCGGGGAGGGATGGCTACACCTTC. This sequence encodes CASSITPLAGRDGYTF. The chain employs TRBV7-6 and TRBJ1-2, with D unclear. There are 16 residues in the CDR3. The germline CDR1 and CDR2 sequences are SGHVS and FNYEAQ. The germline V and J ends were trimmed by 5 bases and 6 bases, with 22 bases remaining between them.

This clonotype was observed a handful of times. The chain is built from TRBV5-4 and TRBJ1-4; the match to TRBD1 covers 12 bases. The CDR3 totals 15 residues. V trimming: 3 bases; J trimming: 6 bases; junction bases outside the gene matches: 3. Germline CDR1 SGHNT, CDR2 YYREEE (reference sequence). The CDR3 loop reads CASSSWDRGHEKLFF. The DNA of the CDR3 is TGTGCCAGCAGCTCCTGGGACAGGGGGCATGAAAAACTGTTTTTT. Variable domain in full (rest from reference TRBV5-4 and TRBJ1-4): ETGVTQSPTHLIKTRGQQVTLRCSSQSGHNTVSWYQQALGQGPQFIFQYYREEENGRGNFPPRFSGLQFPNYSSELNVNALELDDSALYLCASSSWDRGHEKLFFGSGTQLSVL.

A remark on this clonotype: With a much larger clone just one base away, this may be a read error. The CDR3 protein is CANRTRGTGGRDTEAFF. The CDR3 bases are TGTGCCAACAGGACTAGGGGGACAGGGGGAAGGGACACTGAAGCTTTCTTT. The chain has TRBV7-4 and TRBJ1-1, with TRBD1 matching over 11 bases. The CDR3 totals 17 residues. Germline V gene sequence: CDR1 SGHVT, CDR2 SQSDAQ. V trimming: 10 bases; J trimming: 3 bases; junction bases outside the gene matches: 16.

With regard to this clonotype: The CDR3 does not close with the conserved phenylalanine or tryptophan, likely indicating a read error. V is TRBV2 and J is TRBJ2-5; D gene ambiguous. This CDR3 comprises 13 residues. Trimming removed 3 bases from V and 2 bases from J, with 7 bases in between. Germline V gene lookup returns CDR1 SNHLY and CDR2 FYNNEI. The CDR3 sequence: CASSEAVQETQYY. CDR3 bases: TGTGCCAGCAGTGAGGCAGTTCAAGAGACCCAGTACTAC.

This CDR3 reads CASSHPGTGNYNEQFF. In DNA form, the CDR3 reads TGTGCCAGCAGCCACCCCGGGACAGGGAACTACAATGAGCAGTTCTTC. This chain links TRBV11-2 with TRBJ2-1, with 9 bases fitting TRBD1. The J segment lost 3 bases and the V segment lost 5 bases, leaving 8 bases of the junction unmatched. The length of the CDR3 is 16 residues. Germline-derived CDR1 and CDR2 are SGHAT and FQNNGV.

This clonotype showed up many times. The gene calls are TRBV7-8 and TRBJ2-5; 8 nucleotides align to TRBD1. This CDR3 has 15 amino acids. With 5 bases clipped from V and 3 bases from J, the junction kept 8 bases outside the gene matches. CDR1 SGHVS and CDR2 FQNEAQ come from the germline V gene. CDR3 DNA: TGTGCCAGCAGCCGTTTGACAGGGGCGAAAGAGACCCAGTACTTC. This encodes CASSRLTGAKETQYF.

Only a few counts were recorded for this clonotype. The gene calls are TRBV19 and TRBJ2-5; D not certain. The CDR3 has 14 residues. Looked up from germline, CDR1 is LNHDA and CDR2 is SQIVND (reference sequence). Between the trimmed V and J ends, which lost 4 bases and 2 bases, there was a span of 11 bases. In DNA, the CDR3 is TGTGCCAGTAGTACGACAAATCGTCAAGAGACCCAGTACTTC. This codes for CASSTTNRQETQYF.

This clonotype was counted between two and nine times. The CDR3 sequence: CASSEKPLPPYNEQFF. For the CDR3, the DNA is TGTGCCAGCAGTGAAAAGCCTCTCCCTCCCTACAATGAGCAGTTCTTC. The chain recombines TRBV6-1 with TRBJ2-1, with D unresolved. The CDR3 consists of 16 residues. V lost 2 bases, J lost 2 bases, and 13 bases lay in between. Looked up from germline, CDR1 is MNHNS and CDR2 is SASEGT.

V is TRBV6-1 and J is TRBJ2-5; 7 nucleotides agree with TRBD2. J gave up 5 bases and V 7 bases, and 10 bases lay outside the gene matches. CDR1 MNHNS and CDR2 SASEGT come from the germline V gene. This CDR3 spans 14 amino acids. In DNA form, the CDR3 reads TGTGCCAGCAATCCGCAAGGACTAGTGGAGACCCAGTACTTC. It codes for CASNPQGLVETQYF.

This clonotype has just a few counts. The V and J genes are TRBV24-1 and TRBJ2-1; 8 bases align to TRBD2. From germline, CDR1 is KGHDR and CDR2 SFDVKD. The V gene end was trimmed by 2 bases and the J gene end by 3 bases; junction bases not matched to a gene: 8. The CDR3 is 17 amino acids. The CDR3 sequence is CATSDSLTSGDYNEQFF. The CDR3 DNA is TGTGCCACCAGTGATTCCTTAACTAGCGGAGACTACAATGAGCAGTTCTTC.

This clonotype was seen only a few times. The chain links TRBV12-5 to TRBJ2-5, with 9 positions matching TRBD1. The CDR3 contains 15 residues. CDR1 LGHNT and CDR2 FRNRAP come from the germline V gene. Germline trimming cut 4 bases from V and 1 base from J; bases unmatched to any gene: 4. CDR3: CASGWTGEIQETQYF. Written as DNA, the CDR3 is TGTGCTAGTGGTTGGACAGGGGAAATCCAAGAGACCCAGTACTTC.